The sample holds a few counts of the clone carrying this T cell receptor beta chain. Its specificity is unknown. One entry per CDR3 protein, called by TCRdb with MiXCR from the RT-PCR reads. The repertoire holds 590,000 or so distinct CDR3 sequences, with 14% as singletons. These data originate in a study of response to subunit inactivated influenza vaccine. Study results and caveats: With each seasonal influenza vaccination, the authors suggested, few new T cells are recruited.

This TCR was sampled from a middle-aged man who received an inactivated influenza vaccine. The sequencing here drew on PBMCs from blood, taken 14 to 15 days before vaccination.

CDR3 coding DNA: TGTGCCAGCAGCTTACAGCCGGGACTAGCGGGAAACTCCTACAATGAGCAGTTCTTC. Its translation: CASSLQPGLAGNSYNEQFF. This chain uses TRBV7-6 with TRBJ2-1, with 13 bases matching TRBD2. V was pared by 2 bases and J by 0 bases, with 7 bases of the junction left unmatched. This CDR3 has 19 residues. Germline V CDR1 and CDR2: SGHVS, FNYEAQ.